The clone carrying this T cell receptor beta chain showed up just a few times. Its antigen remains unidentified. These data come from a study of T cells after yellow fever vaccination. Regarding the study as a whole: Reappearing after the booster were most of the clones from primary vaccination (about 96% CD4, approximately 89% CD8).

The V end lost 0 bases, the J end lost 5 bases, and 11 bases lay between the germline ends. The CDR3 runs 14 residues. Germline V gene data show CDR1 as DFQATT and CDR2 as SNEGSKA (reference sequence). By 5'RACE template switching, TCR cDNA was produced, with a universal primer site and UMIs added in the process. TCRdb independently ran MiXCR on the 5' RACE reads; one entry per CDR3 protein. Of 500,000 to 650,000 distinct CDR3 sequences in the sample, approximately 16% were seen once. The V and J genes are TRBV20-1 and TRBJ1-5; D perhaps matches TRBD1 (5 bases). Sequenced here: PBMCs, sampled 5 days after the first yellow fever vaccination. The receptor comes from a man between 18 and 35 years old who received the YFV17D yellow fever vaccine. CDR3: CSARDSGRDQPQHF. In DNA, the CDR3 is TGCAGTGCTAGAGATTCAGGGAGGGATCAGCCCCAGCATTTT.